The following is a T cell receptor beta chain sequence with its context. The antigen remains unidentified. The data stem from a study of cytomegalovirus exposure and HLA in healthy donors. V trimming: 0 bases; J trimming: 1 base; junction bases outside the gene matches: 1. Germline CDR1 SGHRS, CDR2 YFSETQ. CDR3 length: 16 amino acids. Study conclusions and caveats: The study reported that TCR beta sequences accurately predicted HLA-A and HLA-B alleles in most subjects. For TCR beta chains, V- and J-gene trimming was later linked to a missense DCLRE1C variant.

Primers included in the PCR were 60 Vbeta and 13 Jbeta primers. The repertoire was sequenced with immunoSEQ multiplex PCR; TCRdb's copy has only in-frame clones and lacks some. Here the sample spans around 65,000 clones, approximately 74% being singletons. The sequence was collected from a man aged 40-49 years in good health and CMV-seropositive. The J gene is TRBJ2-2, the V gene TRBV5-1; 9 bases align to TRBD2. The specimen sequenced was PBMCs. The CDR3 region has the DNA TGCGCCAGCAGCTTGGGGACTAGCGAGAACACCGGGGAGCTGTTTTTT. This translates into CASSLGTSENTGELFF.